This T cell receptor (beta chain) is drawn from a study of cytomegalovirus exposure and HLA in healthy donors. The overall study: An earlier analysis identified 95 million to 120 million unique TCR beta sequences in some 180 million T cells.

Nominally healthy donors were sampled, though unrecorded immune exposures were likely. V lost 2 bases, J lost 3 bases, and 0 bases stayed unmatched. In germline, CDR1 is SNHLY, CDR2 FYNNEI. The CDR3 is 15 residues long. This PCR relied on a set of 60 Vbeta primers and 13 Jbeta primers. Some clones are missing from TCRdb's copy, which holds only in-frame ones; the method was immunoSEQ multiplex PCR. The sample includes some 150,000 clones, nearly 80% seen only once; the top ten take approximately 1.1%. Findings and caveats of the study: Clonal expansion, a later analysis showed, was greater in HLA-associated TCR beta chains than in equally common others. Per a prior analysis, the majority of TCR beta V segments were productive roughly 87% or roughly 30% of the time.

A word on this clone: Its antigen remains unknown. Possible read error: a much larger clone is one base away.

The specimen was PBMCs. This TCR derives from a male donor in good health and CMV-seronegative. The chain couples TRBV2 to TRBJ2-3; 12 bases line up with TRBD2. The CDR3 spells CASSELAGGTDTQYF. In DNA form, the CDR3 reads TGTGCCAGCAGTGAACTAGCGGGGGGGACAGATACGCAGTATTTT. The full variable domain, in which reference TRBV2 and TRBJ2-3 provide the parts outside the CDR3, is EPEVTQTPSHQVTQMGQEVILRCVPISNHLYFYWYRQILGQKVEFLVSFYNNEISEKSEIFDDQFSVERPDGSNFTLKIRSTKLEDSAMYFCASSELAGGTDTQYFGPGTRLTVL.